The 4 T cell receptor beta chains in this list originate from one sample, sequenced in a study of cytomegalovirus exposure and HLA in healthy donors. PCR primers comprised 60 Vbeta and 13 Jbeta primers. Clones were sequenced by immunoSEQ multiplex PCR, and TCRdb holds only the in-frame ones, with some missing. This sample has over 150,000 clones, with 80% to 85% found just once. Sequencing was done on a sample of PBMCs. The receptors stem from a man between 45 and 60 years old in good health and CMV-seronegative.

Notes on this clone: One junction end disagrees with the germline gene, perhaps due to a read error. The chain employs TRBV7-2 and TRBJ2-1; TRBD2 agrees at 10 bases. This CDR3 comprises 17 residues. Germline CDR1 and CDR2: SGHTA and FQGNSA. CDR3 protein: CASSLNRGLASFNEQFF. In DNA form, the CDR3 reads TGTGCCAGCAGCTTAAACCGGGGACTAGCGTCCTTCAATGAGCAGTTCTTC.

The rearrangement links TRBV7-2 to TRBJ2-6, with unresolved D. The V end was cut by 3 bases, the J end by 1 base, with 10 bases between. Germline V gene sequence: CDR1 SGHTA, CDR2 FQGNSA. This CDR3 has 16 amino acids. The CDR3 spells CASSFGSFSGANVLTF. The CDR3 bases are TGTGCCAGCAGCTTCGGGTCCTTTTCTGGGGCCAACGTCCTGACTTTC.

V gene TRBV5-4 combines with J gene TRBJ2-7; TRBD2 aligns across 7 bases. This CDR3 comprises 15 residues. Losses at the gene ends were 2 bases for V and 2 bases for J; bases not matched to a gene: 7. The V gene's germline CDR1 is SGHNT and CDR2 YYREEE (reference sequence). As DNA, the CDR3 is TGTGCCAGCAGCTTTAACCGTCGGGGGGCCTACGAGCAGTACTTC. Translation: CASSFNRRGAYEQYF.

V is TRBV7-9 and J is TRBJ1-5, with D possibly matching TRBD1 (6 bases). CDR3 size: 14 residues. V shed 2 bases and J shed 3 bases, with 8 bases lying between them. CDR1 and CDR2 (germline): SEHNR, FQNEAQ (reference sequence). The CDR3 DNA is TGTGCCAGCAGCTTAAGGGACACCAATCAGCCCCAGCATTTT. Its translation: CASSLRDTNQPQHF.